These T cell receptor beta chains were read from a single sample in a study of metastatic and nonmetastatic thyroid tumors. TCRdb re-called clones from the PCR reads using MiXCR. The data hold fewer than 20,000 clones, with just under 30% observed a single time. Sequenced material: tumor tissue. These receptors were collected from a male donor with papillary thyroid cancer or a benign thyroid nodule (not recorded which). Some clones in this sample may be carry-over from other donors' samples. CDR3s include the opening cysteine and the closing phenylalanine or tryptophan. The D gene is left open where the match is weak. Size values are once, few and many counts, or a class for expanded clones, and some rows have none.

-,TRBV3-1,14,-,TRBJ2-1,CASCRWDSYNEQFF,TGTGCCAGCTGCCGTTGGGACTCTTACAACGAGCAGTTCTTC
few,TRBV6-6,16,-,TRBJ1-5,CASSYSSIGGNQPQHF,TGTGCCAGCAGTTACTCGAGCATAGGGGGCAATCAGCCCCAGCATTTT
few,TRBV6-4,16,TRBD1,TRBJ2-3,CASSRLDRGRSDTQYF,TGTGCCAGCAGTAGACTGGACAGGGGGCGTTCAGATACGCAGTATTTT
-,TRBV20-1,15,-,TRBJ2-7,CSARFPIGNSREQYF,TGCAGTGCTAGGTTTCCTATCGGGAACTCCCGCGAGCAGTACTTC
-,TRBV2,15,-,TRBJ2-7,CASSHVGAPLMEQYF,TGTGCCAGCAGCCATGTTGGGGCGCCCCTGATGGAGCAGTACTTC
many,TRBV3-1,16,-,TRBJ1-3,CASSPDAGTGGNTIYF,TGTGCCAGCAGCCCAGACGCGGGTACGGGAGGAAACACCATATATTTT
-,TRBV12-3/TRBV12-4,13,TRBD2,TRBJ2-7,CASTLAGVFEQYF,TGTGCCAGCACCTTAGCGGGAGTTTTTGAGCAGTACTTC
few,TRBV5-1,14,-,TRBJ1-1,CASTRGGGGTEAFF,TGCGCCAGCACCCGGGGGGGCGGGGGTACTGAAGCTTTCTTT
many,TRBV9,17,TRBD1,TRBJ1-1,CASSVEPRPGQGTEAFF,TGTGCCAGCAGCGTAGAACCTCGACCGGGACAGGGGACTGAAGCTTTCTTT
few,TRBV20-1,12,-,TRBJ1-5,CSASSGNQPQHF,TGCAGTGCTAGTTCCGGGAACCAGCCCCAGCATTTT
-,TRBV6-2/TRBV6-3,15,TRBD2,TRBJ2-7,CASSLGLASTYEQYF,TGTGCCAGCAGCCTAGGACTAGCGTCCACTTACGAGCAGTACTTC
few,TRBV7-2,14,-,TRBJ2-1,CASSITNSYNEQFF,TGTGCCAGCAGCATAACCAACTCCTACAATGAGCAGTTCTTC
-,TRBV20-1,14,-,TRBJ2-7,CSARGTDENYEQYF,TGCAGTGCCCGCGGGACAGACGAGAACTACGAGCAGTACTTC
few,TRBV28,12,-,TRBJ2-7,CATTGRTYEQYF,TGTGCCACAACGGGACGGACATACGAGCAGTACTTC
-,TRBV9,16,-,TRBJ2-1,CASSVFVGGFADEQFF,TGTGCCAGCAGCGTCTTTGTAGGGGGGTTCGCGGATGAGCAGTTCTTC
few,TRBV2,14,TRBD1,TRBJ1-2,CASSVVDRVEGYTF,TGTGCCAGCAGCGTAGTGGACAGGGTAGAAGGCTACACCTTC
few,TRBV24-1,13,-,TRBJ1-1,CATVPRDGTEAFF,TGTGCCACCGTCCCCAGGGACGGCACTGAGGCTTTCTTT
many,TRBV19,16,TRBD1,TRBJ2-1,CASSIVAGTGHNEQFF,TGTGCCAGTAGTATAGTCGCCGGGACAGGGCACAATGAGCAGTTCTTC
medium-sized,TRBV20-1,13,-,TRBJ2-7,CSARDGIVYEQYF,TGCAGTGCTAGAGACGGGATCGTCTACGAGCAGTACTTC
-,TRBV28,13,-,TRBJ2-7,CASSPAEPYEQYF,TGTGCCAGCAGCCCAGCGGAACCCTACGAGCAGTACTTC
many,TRBV7-2,14,-,TRBJ2-7,CASSPDRFRYEQYF,TGTGCCAGCAGCCCAGACCGCTTCCGCTACGAGCAGTACTTC
-,TRBV20-1,12,TRBD1,TRBJ2-5,CSKTGGRETQYF,TGCAGTAAGACAGGGGGGCGAGAGACCCAGTACTTC
medium-sized,TRBV20-1,12,TRBD1,TRBJ2-3,CSGTTGVDTQYF,TGCAGTGGTACGACAGGGGTTGATACGCAGTATTTT
many,TRBV28,16,TRBD1,TRBJ1-3,CASSGTGTGRGNTIYF,TGTGCCAGCAGTGGTACCGGGACAGGGAGGGGAAACACCATATATTTT
few,TRBV28,12,-,TRBJ2-3,CASIDLTDTKYF,TGTGCCAGCATTGATCTGACAGATACGAAGTATTTT
many,TRBV13,14,-,TRBJ2-1,CASSYGRRDNEQFF,TGTGCCAGCAGCTACGGTCGAAGGGACAATGAGCAGTTCTTC
-,TRBV20-1,15,TRBD2,TRBJ2-3,CSARDASGSADTQYF,TGCAGTGCTAGAGATGCCAGCGGGAGTGCAGATACGCAGTATTTT
once,TRBV14,21,-,TRBJ2-4,CASSQEQLAVGRGFAKNIQYF,TGTGCCAGCAGCCAAGAACAGCTAGCCGTTGGTAGGGGATTTGCCAAAAACATTCAGTACTTC
few,TRBV6-2/TRBV6-3,14,-,TRBJ1-5,CASSTNREVEPQHF,TGTGCCAGCAGCACGAACCGCGAAGTGGAGCCCCAGCATTTT
-,TRBV5-1,13,-,TRBJ1-5,CASSVEDNQHQHF,TGCGCCAGCAGCGTGGAGGATAATCAGCACCAGCATTTT
many,TRBV7-9,16,TRBD2,TRBJ2-3,CASSLWREGRTDTQYF,TGTGCCAGCAGCTTATGGCGGGAGGGCCGGACAGATACGCAGTATTTT
-,TRBV6-1,12,-,TRBJ2-1,CASSEQVNEQFF,TGTGCCAGCAGTGAACAAGTTAATGAGCAGTTCTTC
medium-sized,TRBV6-1,13,TRBD1,TRBJ2-2,CASSDTGVGELFF,TGTGCCAGCAGTGATACAGGGGTCGGGGAGCTGTTTTTT
-,TRBV6-1,14,-,TRBJ1-6,CASSAGPYNSPLHF,TGTGCCAGCAGTGCAGGGCCATATAATTCACCCCTCCACTTT
many,TRBV3-1,17,TRBD1,TRBJ2-5,CATRIFPITGGQETQYF,TGTGCCACCAGAATCTTCCCCATTACAGGGGGACAAGAGACCCAGTACTTC
-,TRBV5-1,13,-,TRBJ1-2,CASSLADSDGYTF,TGCGCCAGCAGCTTGGCCGACAGTGATGGCTACACCTTC
few,TRBV11-2,14,-,TRBJ1-2,CASSQYTGLEGYTF,TGTGCCAGCAGCCAGTATACAGGGTTAGAGGGCTACACCTTC
-,TRBV4-1,16,TRBD2,TRBJ2-1,CASLGLAGGFYNEQFF,TGCGCCAGCCTTGGACTAGCGGGGGGGTTCTACAATGAGCAGTTCTTC
-,TRBV9,14,-,TRBJ1-1,CASSVEMASTEAFF,TGTGCCAGCAGCGTAGAAATGGCCAGTACTGAAGCTTTCTTT
few,TRBV27,14,-,TRBJ1-1,CASRSGAMNTEAFF,TGTGCCAGCAGGTCAGGGGCCATGAACACTGAAGCTTTCTTT
once,TRBV19,18,-,TRBJ2-6,CASSILGQGISGANVLTF,TGTGCCAGTAGTATACTTGGGCAGGGGATCTCTGGGGCCAACGTCCTGACTTTC
medium-sized,TRBV5-1,15,-,TRBJ1-5,CASSLDTSGNQPQHF,TGCGCCAGCAGCTTGGATACTAGCGGCAATCAGCCCCAGCATTTT
-,TRBV6-1,17,-,TRBJ1-3,CASSDGWTSTSGNTIYF,TGTGCCAGCAGTGACGGGTGGACCTCTACGTCTGGAAACACCATATATTTT
medium-sized,TRBV3-1,15,-,TRBJ2-3,CASSANVADTDTQYF,TGTGCCAGCTCCGCCAACGTAGCGGACACAGATACGCAGTATTTT
many,TRBV18,14,-,TRBJ2-5,CASASPPRSETQYF,TGTGCCAGCGCCTCCCCCCCAAGGAGCGAGACCCAGTACTTC
-,TRBV20-1,15,-,TRBJ2-7,CSASDVRVRGREQYF,TGCAGTGCTTCAGATGTGAGGGTCCGTGGTCGAGAGCAGTACTTC
-,TRBV4-1,13,-,TRBJ2-1,CASRQITGIDQFF,TGCGCCAGCCGCCAAATTACAGGAATTGATCAGTTCTTC
-,TRBV10-3,15,-,TRBJ2-2,CAISTSGLNTGELFF,TGTGCCATCAGTACGAGCGGCCTGAACACCGGGGAGCTGTTTTTT
medium-sized,TRBV7-9,15,TRBD2,TRBJ2-7,CASSGRTSSFDEQYF,TGTGCCAGCAGCGGTCGGACTAGTTCGTTCGACGAGCAGTACTTC
many,TRBV19,13,TRBD1,TRBJ1-5,CARGQGSPQPQHF,TGTGCCAGAGGACAGGGATCCCCTCAGCCCCAGCATTTT
many,TRBV7-2,12,-,TRBJ1-1,CASSLTTVEAFF,TGTGCCAGCAGCTTAACGACGGTTGAAGCTTTCTTT
-,TRBV10-1,15,-,TRBJ2-2,CASRQEGGSTGELFF,TGCGCCAGCCGCCAAGAGGGTGGGAGTACCGGGGAGCTGTTTTTT
-,TRBV4-1,12,-,TRBJ2-2,CACCQAGGELFF,TGCGCCTGCTGCCAAGCCGGGGGGGAGCTGTTTTTT
many,TRBV20-1,12,TRBD1,TRBJ1-1,CSARGPNTEAFF,TGCAGTGCAAGGGGGCCGAACACTGAAGCTTTCTTT
-,TRBV4-2,17,TRBD2,TRBJ2-1,CASTPQGLAGGRNEQFF,TGTGCCAGCACTCCTCAAGGACTAGCGGGAGGACGCAATGAGCAGTTCTTC
-,TRBV28,10,-,TRBJ2-1,CASSGDEQFF,TGTGCCAGCAGCGGGGATGAGCAGTTCTTC
-,TRBV12-3/TRBV12-4,12,-,TRBJ2-7,CASSPFGYEQYF,TGTGCCAGCAGCCCCTTTGGATACGAGCAGTACTTC
-,TRBV6-1,16,-,TRBJ2-1,CASSKGQGTVHNEQFF,TGTGCCAGCAGTAAGGGACAAGGGACGGTGCACAATGAGCAGTTCTTC
-,TRBV12-3/TRBV12-4,13,TRBD2,TRBJ2-1,CASSFDGGGEQFF,TGTGCCAGCAGTTTTGACGGGGGGGGTGAGCAGTTCTTC
many,TRBV30,13,-,TRBJ1-1,CAWSVQSHTEAFF,TGTGCCTGGAGTGTACAGTCCCACACTGAAGCTTTCTTT